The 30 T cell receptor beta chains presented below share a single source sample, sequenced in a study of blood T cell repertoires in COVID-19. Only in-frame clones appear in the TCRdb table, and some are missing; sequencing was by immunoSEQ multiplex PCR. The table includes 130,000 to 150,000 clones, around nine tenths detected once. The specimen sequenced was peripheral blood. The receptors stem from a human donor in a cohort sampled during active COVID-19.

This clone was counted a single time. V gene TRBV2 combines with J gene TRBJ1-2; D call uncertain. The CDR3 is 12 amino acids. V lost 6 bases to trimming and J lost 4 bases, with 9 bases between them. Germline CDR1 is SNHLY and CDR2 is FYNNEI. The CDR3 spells CASRSDSYGYTF. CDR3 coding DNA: TGTGCCAGCAGGTCAGACTCCTATGGCTACACCTTC.

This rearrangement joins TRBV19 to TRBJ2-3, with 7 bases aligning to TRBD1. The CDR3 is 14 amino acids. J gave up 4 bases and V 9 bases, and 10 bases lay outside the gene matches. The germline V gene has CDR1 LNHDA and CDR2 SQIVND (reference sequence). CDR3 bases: TGTGCCAGCCTCAGGACAGGTGGCGCAGATACGCAGTATTTT. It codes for CASLRTGGADTQYF.

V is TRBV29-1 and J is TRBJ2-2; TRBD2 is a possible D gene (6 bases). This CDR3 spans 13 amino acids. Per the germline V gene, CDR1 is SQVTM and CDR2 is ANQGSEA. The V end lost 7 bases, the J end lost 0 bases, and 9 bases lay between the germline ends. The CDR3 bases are TGCAGCGCTAGGACTACGAACACCGGGGAGCTGTTTTTT. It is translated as CSARTTNTGELFF.

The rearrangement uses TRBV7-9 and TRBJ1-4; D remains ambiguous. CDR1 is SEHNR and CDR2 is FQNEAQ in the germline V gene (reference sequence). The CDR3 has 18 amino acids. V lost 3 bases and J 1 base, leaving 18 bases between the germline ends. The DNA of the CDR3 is TGTGCCAGCAGCTTGTATCGGGGATGGGTGGAAACTAATGAAAAACTGTTTTTT. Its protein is CASSLYRGWVETNEKLFF.

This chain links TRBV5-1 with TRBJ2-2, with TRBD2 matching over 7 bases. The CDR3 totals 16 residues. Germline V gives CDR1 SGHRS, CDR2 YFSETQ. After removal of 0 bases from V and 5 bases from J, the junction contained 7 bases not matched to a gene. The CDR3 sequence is CASSLATSVATGELFF. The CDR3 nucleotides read TGCGCCAGCAGCTTGGCTACTAGCGTTGCTACCGGGGAGCTGTTTTTT.

CDR3 bases: TGCGCCAGCAGCCCTGGTGCCCTAAGAGGAGAAAAACTGTTTTTT. It specifies CASSPGALRGEKLFF. V gene TRBV5-1 combines with J gene TRBJ1-4; D remains unclear. Trimming removed 4 bases at V and 8 bases at J, with 18 bases between. The V gene's germline CDR1 is SGHRS and CDR2 YFSETQ. This CDR3 is 15 amino acids long.

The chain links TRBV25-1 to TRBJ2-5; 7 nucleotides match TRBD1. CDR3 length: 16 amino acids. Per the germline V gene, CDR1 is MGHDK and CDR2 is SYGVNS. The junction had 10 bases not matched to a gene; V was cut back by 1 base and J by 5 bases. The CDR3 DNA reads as TGTGCCAGCAGTGAATTTGGTGAGGGGGCCCGGGAGACCCAGTACTTC. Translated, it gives CASSEFGEGARETQYF.

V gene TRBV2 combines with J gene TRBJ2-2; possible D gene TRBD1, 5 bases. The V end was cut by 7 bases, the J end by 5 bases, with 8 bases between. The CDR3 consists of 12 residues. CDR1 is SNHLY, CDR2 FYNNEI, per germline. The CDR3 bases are TGTGCCAGCATTAGGGGAACCGGGGAGCTGTTTTTT. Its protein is CASIRGTGELFF.

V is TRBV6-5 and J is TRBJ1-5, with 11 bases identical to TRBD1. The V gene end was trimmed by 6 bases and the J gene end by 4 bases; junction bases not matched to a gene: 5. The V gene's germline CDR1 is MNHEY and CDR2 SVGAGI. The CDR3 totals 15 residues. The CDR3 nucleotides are TGTGCCAGCAGCCGGGACAGGGGGTGGAATCAGCCCCAGCATTTT. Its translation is CASSRDRGWNQPQHF.

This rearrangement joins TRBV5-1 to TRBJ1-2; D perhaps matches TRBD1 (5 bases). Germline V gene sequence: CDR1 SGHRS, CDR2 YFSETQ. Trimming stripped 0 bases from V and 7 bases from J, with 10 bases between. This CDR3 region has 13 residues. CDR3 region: CASSLGRTGGYTF. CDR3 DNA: TGCGCCAGCAGCTTGGGACGAACAGGTGGCTACACCTTC.

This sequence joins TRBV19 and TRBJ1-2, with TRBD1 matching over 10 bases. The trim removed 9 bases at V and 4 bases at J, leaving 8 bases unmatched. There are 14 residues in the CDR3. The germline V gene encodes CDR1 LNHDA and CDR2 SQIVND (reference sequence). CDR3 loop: CASRRDRGIYGYTF. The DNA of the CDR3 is TGTGCCAGCCGCCGGGACAGGGGAATCTATGGCTACACCTTC.

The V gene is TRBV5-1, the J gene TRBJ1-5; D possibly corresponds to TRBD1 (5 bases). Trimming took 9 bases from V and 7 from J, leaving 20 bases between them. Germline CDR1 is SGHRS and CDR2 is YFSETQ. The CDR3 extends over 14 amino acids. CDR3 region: CATTEGGVRQPQHF. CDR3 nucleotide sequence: TGCGCCACCACCGAGGGAGGGGTCCGCCAGCCCCAGCATTTT.

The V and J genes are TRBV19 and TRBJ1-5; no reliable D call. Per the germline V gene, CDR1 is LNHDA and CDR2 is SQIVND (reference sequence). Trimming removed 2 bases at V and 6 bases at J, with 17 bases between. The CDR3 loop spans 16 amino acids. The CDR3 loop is CASSIFSVPEAQPQHF. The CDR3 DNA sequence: TGTGCCAGTAGTATATTCTCGGTCCCCGAAGCTCAGCCCCAGCATTTT.

The CDR3 coding sequence is TGTGCCAGCAGCTTAGTGGCCCGGGGGGGAGGCCGCACAGATACGCAGTATTTT. Amino acids: CASSLVARGGGRTDTQYF. This chain uses TRBV7-2 with TRBJ2-3; 8 bases match TRBD2. Losses at the gene ends were 1 base for V and 1 base for J; bases not matched to a gene: 10. Germline-derived CDR1 and CDR2 are SGHTA and FQGNSA. The CDR3 has 18 amino acids.

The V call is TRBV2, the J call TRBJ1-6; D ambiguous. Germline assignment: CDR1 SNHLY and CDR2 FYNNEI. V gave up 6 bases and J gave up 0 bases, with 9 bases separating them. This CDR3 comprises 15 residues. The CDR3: CASRSMSSYNSPLHF. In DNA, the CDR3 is TGTGCCAGCAGGTCAATGAGCTCCTATAATTCACCCCTCCACTTT.

The CDR3 DNA is TGTGCCAGCAGCCCGCCCAGTTACGAGCAGTACTTC. The encoded protein is CASSPPSYEQYF. The chain uses TRBV7-2 and TRBJ2-7, with D uncertain. Trimming removed 5 bases at V and 4 bases at J, with 9 bases between. The CDR3 loop spans 12 amino acids. CDR1 SGHTA and CDR2 FQGNSA come from the germline V gene.

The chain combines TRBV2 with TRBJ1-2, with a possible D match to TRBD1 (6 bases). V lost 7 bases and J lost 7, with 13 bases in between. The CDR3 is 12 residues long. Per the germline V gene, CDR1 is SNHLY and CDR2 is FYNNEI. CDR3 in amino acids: CASIRTESGYTF. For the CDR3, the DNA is TGTGCCAGCATTCGGACAGAGAGTGGCTACACCTTC.

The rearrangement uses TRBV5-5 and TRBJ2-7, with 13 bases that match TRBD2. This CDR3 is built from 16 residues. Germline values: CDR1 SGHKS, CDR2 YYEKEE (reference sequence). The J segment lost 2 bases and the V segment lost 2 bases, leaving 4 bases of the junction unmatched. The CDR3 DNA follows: TGTGCCAGCAGCTTCTCCGGGACTAGCGGGGCCTACGAGCAGTACTTC. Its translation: CASSFSGTSGAYEQYF.

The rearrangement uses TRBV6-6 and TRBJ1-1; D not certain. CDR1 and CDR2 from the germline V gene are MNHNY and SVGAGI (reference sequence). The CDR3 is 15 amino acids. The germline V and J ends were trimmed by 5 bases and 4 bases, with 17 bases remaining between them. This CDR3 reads CASSGSQTGSTEAFF. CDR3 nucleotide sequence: TGTGCCAGCAGTGGGTCCCAAACGGGTAGCACTGAAGCTTTCTTT.

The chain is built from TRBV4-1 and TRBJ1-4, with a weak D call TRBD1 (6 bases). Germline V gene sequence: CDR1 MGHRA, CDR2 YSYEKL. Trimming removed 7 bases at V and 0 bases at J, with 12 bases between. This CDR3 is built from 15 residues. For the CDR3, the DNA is TGCGCCAGCACCACGAAGGGGGCAACTAATGAAAAACTGTTTTTT. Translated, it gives CASTTKGATNEKLFF.

CDR3: CATSDSETSGGNNEQFF. The CDR3 DNA is TGTGCCACCAGTGACTCCGAGACTAGCGGGGGCAACAATGAGCAGTTCTTC. The chain links TRBV24-1 to TRBJ2-1; 12 nucleotides align to TRBD2. The CDR3 runs 17 residues. Germline CDR1 KGHDR, CDR2 SFDVKD. The V gene end was trimmed by 4 bases and the J gene end by 5 bases; junction bases not matched to a gene: 8.

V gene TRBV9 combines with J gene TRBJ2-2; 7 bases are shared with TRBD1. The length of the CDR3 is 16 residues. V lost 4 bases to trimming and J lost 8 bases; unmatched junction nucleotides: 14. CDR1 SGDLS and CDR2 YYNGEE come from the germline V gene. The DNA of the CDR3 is TGTGCCAGCAGCCCCTTCGCAGGGGGAATTACTGGGGAGCTGTTTTTT. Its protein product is CASSPFAGGITGELFF.

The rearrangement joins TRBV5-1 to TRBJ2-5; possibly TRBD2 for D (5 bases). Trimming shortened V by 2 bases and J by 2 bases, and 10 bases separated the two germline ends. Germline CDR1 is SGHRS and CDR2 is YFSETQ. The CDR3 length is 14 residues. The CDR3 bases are TGCGCCAGCAGCTTACTAGTGGGGCAAGAGACCCAGTACTTC. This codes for CASSLLVGQETQYF.

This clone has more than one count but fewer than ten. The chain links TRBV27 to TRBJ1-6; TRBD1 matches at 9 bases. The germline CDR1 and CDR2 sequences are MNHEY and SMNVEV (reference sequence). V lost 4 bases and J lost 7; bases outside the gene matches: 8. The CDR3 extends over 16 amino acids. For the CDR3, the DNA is TGTGCCAGCAGTTCGAAGCAACAGGGGGCGAATTCACCCCTCCACTTT. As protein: CASSSKQQGANSPLHF.

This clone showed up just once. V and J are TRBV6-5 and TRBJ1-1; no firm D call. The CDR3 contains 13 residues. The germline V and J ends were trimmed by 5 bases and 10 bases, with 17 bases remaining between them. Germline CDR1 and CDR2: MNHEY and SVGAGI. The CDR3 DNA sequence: TGTGCCAGCAGTACCCCGTGGGGAGGGAGAGCTTTCTTT. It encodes CASSTPWGGRAFF.

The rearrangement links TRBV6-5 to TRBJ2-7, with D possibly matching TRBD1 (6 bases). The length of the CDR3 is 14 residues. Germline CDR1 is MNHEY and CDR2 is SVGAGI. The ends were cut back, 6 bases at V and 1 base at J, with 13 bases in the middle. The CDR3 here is CASRPYRESYEQYF. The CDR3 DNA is TGTGCCAGCAGACCTTACAGGGAATCCTACGAGCAGTACTTC.

The CDR3 nucleotides read TGTGCCAGCAGGGCAGCGGCCGGGGAGCTGTTTTTT. This encodes CASRAAAGELFF. The chain uses TRBV6-4 and TRBJ2-2; a possible D gene is TRBD2 (5 bases). This CDR3 is 12 amino acids long. Germline V CDR1 and CDR2: MRHNA, SNTAGT. The germline V and J ends were trimmed by 6 bases and 6 bases, with 8 bases remaining between them.

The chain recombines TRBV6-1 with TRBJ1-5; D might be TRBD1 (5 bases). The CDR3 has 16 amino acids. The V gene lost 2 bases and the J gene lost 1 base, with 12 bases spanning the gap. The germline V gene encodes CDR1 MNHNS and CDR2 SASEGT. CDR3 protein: CASSEFGALSNQPQHF. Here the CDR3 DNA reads TGTGCCAGCAGTGAATTTGGGGCGCTGAGCAATCAGCCCCAGCATTTT.

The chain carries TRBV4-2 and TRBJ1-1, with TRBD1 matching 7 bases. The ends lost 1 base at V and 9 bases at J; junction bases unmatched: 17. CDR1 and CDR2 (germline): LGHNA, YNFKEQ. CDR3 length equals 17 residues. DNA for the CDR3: TGTGCCAGCAGCCAAGGTACGGCGGGGACAGAGGTCCGGCAAGCTTTCTTT. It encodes CASSQGTAGTEVRQAFF.

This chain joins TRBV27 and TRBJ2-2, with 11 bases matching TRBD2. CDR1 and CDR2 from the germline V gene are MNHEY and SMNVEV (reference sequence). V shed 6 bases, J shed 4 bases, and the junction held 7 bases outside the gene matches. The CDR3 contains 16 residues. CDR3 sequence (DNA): TGTGCCAGCAGGGGTAGCGGGGGGGCGGCCACCGGGGAGCTGTTTTTT. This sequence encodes CASRGSGGAATGELFF.